This TCR beta chain was sequenced during a study of T cell responses to AZD1222 COVID-19 vaccine. Study-wide results and caveats: At study baseline, merely five or six AZD1222 recipients were seropositive. Unmutated variant regions are reportedly targeted by nearly half of spike-specific TCRs. Most donors were white British and more were female, and clonal diversity was possibly underestimated.

TCRdb keeps only in-frame clones here, not all; method: immunoSEQ multiplex PCR. The table has around 190,000 clones, 85% to 90% seen once. In the case of this clone: The antigen is undetermined.

This CDR3 region has 13 residues. V lost 3 bases and J 4 bases, leaving 8 bases between the germline ends. Looked up from germline, CDR1 is SGHRS and CDR2 is YFSETQ. The TCR was taken from an adult in good health. The chain recombines TRBV5-1 with TRBJ2-1, with D perhaps TRBD1 (5 bases). Sequenced material: peripheral blood, taken on day 0 of AZD1222 vaccination. CDR3 amino acids: CASSWAGYNEQFF. CDR3 coding DNA: TGCGCCAGCAGCTGGGCAGGGTACAATGAGCAGTTCTTC.